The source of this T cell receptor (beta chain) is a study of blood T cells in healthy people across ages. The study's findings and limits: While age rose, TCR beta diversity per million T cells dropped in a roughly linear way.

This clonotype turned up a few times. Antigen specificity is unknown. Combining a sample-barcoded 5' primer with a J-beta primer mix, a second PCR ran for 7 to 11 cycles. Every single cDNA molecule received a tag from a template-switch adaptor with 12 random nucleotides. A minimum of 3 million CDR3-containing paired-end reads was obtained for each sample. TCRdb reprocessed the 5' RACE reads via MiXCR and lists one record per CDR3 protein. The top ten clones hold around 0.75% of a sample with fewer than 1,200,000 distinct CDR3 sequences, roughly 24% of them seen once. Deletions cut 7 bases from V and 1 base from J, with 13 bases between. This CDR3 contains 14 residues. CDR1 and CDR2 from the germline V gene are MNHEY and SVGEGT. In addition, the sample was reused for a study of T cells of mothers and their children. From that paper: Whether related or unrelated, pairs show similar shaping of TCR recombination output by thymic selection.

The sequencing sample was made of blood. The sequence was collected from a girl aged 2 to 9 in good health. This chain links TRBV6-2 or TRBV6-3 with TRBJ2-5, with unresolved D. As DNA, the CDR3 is TGTGCCAGCAATGGCCTCGTGTCCCAAGAGACCCAGTACTTC. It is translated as CASNGLVSQETQYF.